This T cell receptor beta chain came from a study of T cell responses to AZD1222 COVID-19 vaccine. Study-wide points: Clonal diversity was possibly underestimated, and white British individuals and females predominated among donors. There were repertoire samples only from the period after the peak T cell response. Vaccine-related CD4 TCRs covered spike, predominating at 160-218 and 743-854. The study identified only a handful of AZD1222 recipients as seropositive at baseline.

The data were produced by immunoSEQ multiplex PCR, yet TCRdb's version contains in-frame clones alone and is incomplete. Seen here are tens of thousands of clones, approximately 91% observed once, and the top ten hold 20% to 25%. Germline values: CDR1 LGHDT, CDR2 YNNKEL (reference sequence). The CDR3 totals 19 residues. The trim removed 0 bases at V and 0 bases at J, leaving 9 bases unmatched. Notes on this clone: The antigen remains undetermined.

This TCR came from an adult in good health. Sequencing used peripheral blood, obtained on day 0 of AZD1222 vaccination. The chain combines TRBV3-1 (or the pseudogene TRBV3-2) with TRBJ1-4; 8 bases line up with TRBD1. The CDR3 is CASSQDRWTGKSTNEKLFF. CDR3 coding DNA: TGTGCCAGCAGCCAAGATCGGTGGACAGGGAAATCAACTAATGAAAAACTGTTTTTT.